This T cell receptor beta chain was retrieved from a study of beta chain features in type 1 diabetes. Study summary: Similarity in age, gender and cell yields was seen between patients and healthy donors. Study-wide findings and caveats: The question left open here concerned HLA type influencing TCRB rearrangement. Healthy donors had naive, central memory and Treg TCRB repertoires that appeared less similar than those seen among patients. High TCR expression in some cells could lead to their over-representation in cDNA sequencing.

The sample holds a few counts of this clone. Its antigen is unidentified. Expressed TCRB transcripts were sequenced because the entire RNA isolate underwent reverse transcription. Using immunoSEQ multiplex PCR, the repertoire was profiled, and TCRdb retains in-frame clones only, with some absent. Of hundreds of thousands of clones in the sample, 17% are singletons; the top ten hold about 0.025%. The sequence was obtained from a woman between 18 and 29 years old in good health. Specimen: naive CD4+ T cells from blood.

This chain's CDR3 is CASSQDHGFSSTDTQYF. The CDR3 region has the DNA TGTGCCAGCAGCCAAGATCATGGGTTCTCTAGCACAGATACGCAGTATTTT. The chain has TRBV4-2 and TRBJ2-3; D uncertain. CDR3 size: 17 residues. V lost 0 bases and J 0 bases, leaving 13 bases between the germline ends. Germline V gene sequence: CDR1 LGHNA, CDR2 YNFKEQ.